Below, 22 T cell receptor beta chains from the same sample are listed, as sequenced in a study of glioma-infiltrating T cells after dendritic cell vaccination. TCRdb keeps only in-frame clones here, not all; method: immunoSEQ multiplex PCR. The sample lists around 100,000 clones, 80% to 90% seen once, with roughly 12% in the top ten. The sample here was blood, taken before dendritic cell vaccination. These receptors were taken from a human donor with glioblastoma.

The chain uses TRBV30 and TRBJ1-1; D gene unclear. V shed 2 bases and J shed 0 bases, with 16 bases lying between them. CDR3 length: 16 amino acids. Germline V gives CDR1 GTSNPN, CDR2 SVGIG (reference sequence). The CDR3 nucleotides are TGTGCCTGGAGTATTTACGGAGCAAGATTGAACACTGAAGCTTTCTTT. It specifies CAWSIYGARLNTEAFF.

This clone was counted at least ten times. The V call is TRBV2, the J call TRBJ2-7; 9 bases line up with TRBD1. Trimming removed 6 bases from V and 3 bases from J; junction bases left unmatched: 3. CDR3 length: 13 residues. Per the germline V gene, CDR1 is SNHLY and CDR2 is FYNNEI. CDR3 nucleotides: TGTGCCAGCAGCGGGACAGGGTTCTACGAGCAGTACTTC. Its protein is CASSGTGFYEQYF.

The chain is built from TRBV2 and TRBJ2-7; possible D gene TRBD1, 5 bases. Germline CDR1 reads SNHLY; CDR2 reads FYNNEI. This CDR3 is 14 amino acids long. Trimming removed 6 bases at V and 3 bases at J, with 15 bases between. The CDR3 region has the DNA TGTGCCAGCAGCCCCACTGGGGCGGACTACGAGCAGTACTTC. This gives the protein CASSPTGADYEQYF.

The chain recombines TRBV7-9 with TRBJ2-7; D is possibly TRBD2 (6 bases). Germline V gene data show CDR1 as SEHNR and CDR2 as FQNEAQ (reference sequence). This CDR3 has 14 amino acids. Trimming shortened V by 4 bases and J by 6 bases, and 16 bases separated the two germline ends. The CDR3 reads CASSWTTSGVEQYF. The CDR3 region has the DNA TGTGCCAGCAGCTGGACAACCTCGGGGGTCGAGCAGTACTTC.

The gene calls are TRBV18 and TRBJ1-4; perhaps TRBD1 as D (6 bases). The V and J ends lost 4 bases and 8 bases respectively, with 14 bases between them. Germline lookup yields CDR1 KGHSH and CDR2 LQKENI. This CDR3 has 14 residues. The chain's CDR3 is CASSLRQGHEKLFF. CDR3 in DNA: TGTGCCAGCTCACTACGGCAGGGACACGAAAAACTGTTTTTT. Together with reference TRBV18 and TRBJ1-4, the CDR3 gives the full variable domain: NAGVMQNPRHLVRRRGQEARLRCSPMKGHSHVYWYRQLPEEGLKFMVYLQKENIIDESGMPKERFSAEFPKEGPSILRIQQVVRGDSAAYFCASSLRQGHEKLFFGSGTQLSVL.

J is TRBJ1-6 and V is TRBV4-1; 7 bases align to TRBD1. With 4 bases clipped from V and 6 bases from J, the junction kept 6 bases outside the gene matches. Germline V gene sequence: CDR1 MGHRA, CDR2 YSYEKL. The CDR3 runs to 15 residues. CDR3 residues: CASSRWDRFNSPLHF. The CDR3 DNA sequence: TGCGCCAGCAGCCGATGGGACAGATTTAATTCACCCCTCCACTTT.

The V call is TRBV6-1, the J call TRBJ2-7, with 7 bases lining up with TRBD1. The V gene end was trimmed by 5 bases and the J gene end by 4 bases; junction bases not matched to a gene: 8. The germline V gene has CDR1 MNHNS and CDR2 SASEGT. There are 14 residues in the CDR3. The chain's CDR3 is CASSSRDRSYEQYF. As DNA, the CDR3 is TGTGCCAGCAGTTCCCGGGACAGATCTTACGAGCAGTACTTC.

V gene TRBV6-4 combines with J gene TRBJ2-7; D not resolved. The CDR3 consists of 10 residues. Trimming shortened V by 7 bases and J by 7 bases, and 8 bases separated the two germline ends. Germline V CDR1 and CDR2: MRHNA, SNTAGT. As DNA, the CDR3 is TGTGCCAGCAACTTACAGGAGCAGTACTTC. This encodes CASNLQEQYF.

The chain carries TRBV19 and TRBJ1-6; weak D call: TRBD1 (6 bases). V was trimmed by 6 bases and J by 8 bases, leaving 26 bases between them. CDR1 is LNHDA and CDR2 is SQIVND in the germline V gene (reference sequence). The CDR3 is made up of 18 amino acids. The CDR3, as DNA: TGTGCCAGTAGCAGGGGTTCCACCTCTGAGTTTCTTGATTCACCCCTCCACTTT. This codes for CASSRGSTSEFLDSPLHF.

This clone was picked up a small number of times. The CDR3 region is CASRRGTPTYEQYF. The CDR3 nucleotides are TGTGCCAGCAGGAGAGGGACACCCACCTACGAGCAGTACTTC. This chain links TRBV6-5 with TRBJ2-7; maybe TRBD1 (6 bases). V was cut by 6 bases and J by 2 bases, with 14 bases left in between. This CDR3 is built from 14 residues. The germline CDR1 and CDR2 sequences are MNHEY and SVGAGI.

The V and J genes are TRBV6-1 and TRBJ1-4; D is unclear. CDR1 is MNHNS and CDR2 is SASEGT in the germline V gene. V was cut by 1 base and J by 5 bases, with 5 bases left in between. This CDR3 comprises 13 residues. The CDR3 DNA sequence: TGTGCCAGCAGTGAAGACAGAAATGAAAAACTGTTTTTT. Protein product: CASSEDRNEKLFF.

The chain links TRBV10-1 to TRBJ2-5; D possibly corresponds to TRBD1 (7 bases). Trimming left V 2 bases short and J 5 bases short, with 12 bases between. CDR1 and CDR2 (germline): WNHNN, SYGVQD (reference sequence). CDR3 length equals 14 residues. The CDR3 reads CASSERSGGETQYF. The CDR3 DNA reads as TGCGCCAGCAGTGAGCGGTCAGGGGGGGAGACCCAGTACTTC.

This rearrangement joins TRBV25-1 to TRBJ2-4, with a tentative D call TRBD2 (7 bases). This CDR3 is 15 amino acids long. Trimming shortened V by 1 base and J by 8 bases, and 15 bases separated the two germline ends. CDR1 MGHDK and CDR2 SYGVNS come from the germline V gene. As DNA, the CDR3 is TGTGCCAGCAGTGAATTATCGGGGGGCCGGCACATTCAGTACTTC. Protein sequence: CASSELSGGRHIQYF. The entire variable domain, with the rest obtained from reference TRBV25-1 and TRBJ2-4, is as follows: EADIYQTPRYLVIGTGKKITLECSQTMGHDKMYWYQQDPGMELHLIHYSYGVNSTEKGDLSSESTVSRIRTEHFPLTLESARPSHTSQYLCASSELSGGRHIQYFGAGTRLSVL.

V and J are TRBV5-1 and TRBJ1-3; 8 bases line up with TRBD1. The CDR3 is made up of 15 amino acids. Per the germline V gene, CDR1 is SGHRS and CDR2 is YFSETQ. The ends lost 2 bases at V and 1 base at J; junction bases unmatched: 2. CDR3 residues: CASSFTGGSGNTIYF. CDR3 sequence (DNA): TGCGCCAGCAGCTTCACAGGGGGTTCTGGAAACACCATATATTTT.

The rearrangement uses TRBV27 and TRBJ2-3, with 11 bases matching TRBD2. Germline V gives CDR1 MNHEY, CDR2 SMNVEV (reference sequence). CDR3 size: 18 residues. The junction had 11 bases not matched to a gene; V was cut back by 3 bases and J by 3 bases. The CDR3 loop is CASSFYRLAGGATDTQYF. CDR3 in DNA: TGTGCCAGCAGTTTCTACCGCCTAGCGGGGGGAGCGACAGATACGCAGTATTTT.

As to this clone: Relative to the germline gene, one junction end is altered; a read error may explain this. This rearrangement joins TRBV7-2 to TRBJ2-7, with a weak D call TRBD2 (5 bases). The CDR3 extends over 12 amino acids. The germline V gene encodes CDR1 SGHTA and CDR2 FQGNSA. The CDR3 reads CASSPTWGAVWF. CDR3 DNA sequence: TGTGCCAGCAGCCCGACGTGGGGAGCAGTATGGTTC.

This chain links TRBV29-1 with TRBJ1-1, with D unresolved. Deletions cut 0 bases from V and 1 base from J, with 9 bases between. The CDR3 covers 14 residues. The germline CDR1 and CDR2 sequences are SQVTM and ANQGSEA. The CDR3 reads CSVEDSGRNTEAFF. The CDR3 DNA reads as TGCAGCGTTGAAGATTCTGGTAGGAACACTGAAGCTTTCTTT.

The chain carries TRBV5-1 and TRBJ2-7; 13 positions agree with TRBD2. The CDR3 loop spans 18 amino acids. CDR1 and CDR2 (germline): SGHRS, YFSETQ. After removal of 2 bases from V and 7 bases from J, the junction contained 15 bases not matched to a gene. CDR3 in DNA: TGCGCCAGCAGCTTAGGACTAGCGGGGGATCCTTCGTTTGAAGAGCAGTACTTC. It encodes CASSLGLAGDPSFEEQYF.

J is TRBJ2-5 and V is TRBV4-2; possibly TRBD2 for D (6 bases). Trimming shortened V by 5 bases and J by 1 base, and 11 bases separated the two germline ends. Germline values: CDR1 LGHNA, CDR2 YNFKEQ. This CDR3 comprises 14 residues. In nucleotides, the CDR3 is TGTGCCAGCAGCTCCGGACTAATCCAAGAGACCCAGTACTTC. It is translated as CASSSGLIQETQYF.

This clone was found a few times. The rearrangement joins TRBV19 to TRBJ1-2, with D tentatively TRBD1 (5 bases). The CDR3 is 16 residues long. V was cut by 5 bases and J by 2 bases, with 18 bases left in between. CDR1 is LNHDA, CDR2 SQIVND, per germline (reference sequence). CDR3 in amino acids: CASSPPLRQLNYGYTF. The CDR3, as DNA: TGTGCCAGTAGTCCCCCTCTTCGACAGCTAAACTATGGCTACACCTTC.

This clone has just a few counts. The V gene is TRBV11-3, the J gene TRBJ1-3; 8 nucleotides line up with TRBD1. Trimming took 5 bases from V and 0 from J; bases not matched to a gene: 3. The CDR3 runs 15 residues. Germline loops: CDR1 SGHNT, CDR2 YENEEA. CDR3 DNA sequence: TGTGCCAGCAGCCAGGGGGCCAGCTCTGGAAACACCATATATTTT. It translates to CASSQGASSGNTIYF.

V is TRBV7-6 and J is TRBJ2-1; TRBD1 matches at 10 bases. Unmatched junction bases numbered 8, after V lost 5 bases and J lost 7 bases. This CDR3 has 15 residues. Germline V gives CDR1 SGHVS, CDR2 FNYEAQ. The CDR3 coding sequence is TGTGCCAGCAGCGAACGACAGGGGGCGCGGAATGAGCAGTTCTTC. Protein sequence: CASSERQGARNEQFF.